The 23 T cell receptor beta chains presented below share a single source sample, sequenced in a study of identifying expanded T cells in peripheral blood. The data were produced by immunoSEQ multiplex PCR, yet TCRdb's version contains in-frame clones alone and is incomplete. The sample has about 100,000 clones; around 89% are singletons. The sample was blood. The receptors originated from a person aged 18-70 years in good health.

The rearrangement uses TRBV19 and TRBJ2-7; D might be TRBD1 (6 bases). V dropped 5 bases and J dropped 4 bases, with 18 bases sitting between them. Germline CDR1 LNHDA, CDR2 SQIVND (reference sequence). This CDR3 is 15 amino acids long. The CDR3 nucleotides read TGTGCCAGTAGTTATCGTGGCAGGGGAACGTACGAGCAGTACTTC. It is translated as CASSYRGRGTYEQYF.

This clone was seen a handful of times. The V gene is TRBV27, the J gene TRBJ1-2; no clear D. Per the germline V gene, CDR1 is MNHEY and CDR2 is SMNVEV (reference sequence). V was cut by 3 bases and J by 8 bases, with 13 bases left in between. CDR3 length: 13 residues. CDR3 DNA sequence: TGTGCCAGCAGTTTGGGCCTACACTGGGGCTACACCTTC. It codes for CASSLGLHWGYTF.

V gene TRBV2 combines with J gene TRBJ2-3; 11 bases agree with TRBD2. V shed 6 bases and J 5 bases; nucleotides not matched to a gene: 10. The CDR3 is 16 residues long. Germline V gene sequence: CDR1 SNHLY, CDR2 FYNNEI. CDR3 DNA sequence: TGTGCCAGCAGGGCACTTAGCGGGGGGGCCCAAGATACGCAGTATTTT. The encoded protein is CASRALSGGAQDTQYF.

This chain uses TRBV27 with TRBJ2-1; TRBD2 aligns across 7 bases. Germline loops: CDR1 MNHEY, CDR2 SMNVEV (reference sequence). V dropped 2 bases and J dropped 5; count of bases not matched to a gene: 6. CDR3 length: 15 amino acids. CDR3 sequence: CASSLGLAANNEQFF. Here the CDR3 DNA reads TGTGCCAGCAGTTTAGGGCTAGCGGCGAACAATGAGCAGTTCTTC.

The chain joins TRBV13 to TRBJ2-5, with D possibly being TRBD1 or TRBD2 (5 bases each). V was shortened by 6 bases and J by 0 bases, with 20 bases between the two germline ends. Germline CDR1 PRHDT, CDR2 FYEKMQ (reference sequence). The CDR3 runs 17 residues. The CDR3 sequence: CASRNTGAGRYQETQYF. The CDR3 region has the DNA TGTGCCAGCAGGAACACCGGGGCAGGCAGGTACCAAGAGACCCAGTACTTC.

This chain joins TRBV5-4 and TRBJ1-3; D is ambiguous. This CDR3 has 12 amino acids. In germline, CDR1 is SGHNT, CDR2 YYREEE (reference sequence). Trimming shortened V by 8 bases and J by 2 bases, and 8 bases separated the two germline ends. The CDR3 bases are TGTGCCAGAAGCGGACCTGGAAACACCATATATTTT. This gives the protein CARSGPGNTIYF.

The genes are TRBV28 and TRBJ2-5; 7 bases map to TRBD2. The CDR3 is made up of 12 amino acids. J lost 9 bases, V lost 2 bases, and 3 bases had no gene match. Germline V CDR1 and CDR2: MDHEN, SYDVKM. DNA for the CDR3: TGTGCCAGCAGTTTAGGTGGGGGGGCCCAGTACTTC. It codes for CASSLGGGAQYF.

V usage is TRBV6-5 and J usage is TRBJ2-7; a possible D gene is TRBD1 (6 bases). Germline V lookup: CDR1 MNHEY, CDR2 SVGAGI. V lost 6 bases and J lost 7, with 10 bases in between. CDR3 length equals 11 residues. The CDR3, as DNA: TGTGCCAGCAGCCGTACAGGGGAGCAGTACTTC. Translation gives CASSRTGEQYF.

The V and J genes are TRBV12-5 and TRBJ2-5; no firm D call. With 4 bases removed from V and 11 bases from J, the gap between germline ends came to 14 bases. Per germline, CDR1 LGHNT and CDR2 FRNRAP. This CDR3 spans 12 amino acids. This CDR3 is CASGSSRLSQYF. In nucleotides, the CDR3 is TGTGCTAGTGGTTCCTCAAGATTATCGCAGTACTTC. The entire variable domain, with the rest obtained from reference TRBV12-5 and TRBJ2-5, is as follows: DARVTQTPRHKVTEMGQEVTMRCQPILGHNTVFWYRQTMMQGLELLAYFRNRAPLDDSGMPKDRFSAEMPDATLATLKIQPSEPRDSAVYFCASGSSRLSQYFGPGTRLLVL.

V usage is TRBV7-9 and J usage is TRBJ1-1, with no clear D. Looked up from germline, CDR1 is SEHNR and CDR2 is FQNEAQ (reference sequence). The CDR3 has 13 residues. V dropped 5 bases and J dropped 1 base, with 8 bases sitting between them. The CDR3: CASSGQSNTEAFF. In DNA form, the CDR3 reads TGTGCCAGCAGCGGGCAGTCGAACACTGAAGCTTTCTTT.

This clone was seen a few times. This sequence joins TRBV20-1 and TRBJ1-2; 7 bases are shared with TRBD1. With V trimmed by 7 bases and J by 7 bases, 6 bases remained unmatched. Germline V gives CDR1 DFQATT, CDR2 SNEGSKA (reference sequence). The CDR3 is made up of 11 amino acids. The CDR3 DNA follows: TGCAGTGGACAGGGTTCGGGTGGCTACACCTTC. This translates into CSGQGSGGYTF.

The chain recombines TRBV19 with TRBJ2-3, with 8 positions matching TRBD1. Germline V gene data show CDR1 as LNHDA and CDR2 as SQIVND (reference sequence). J lost 4 bases, V lost 3 bases, and 6 bases had no gene match. There are 15 residues in the CDR3. The CDR3 protein is CASSMAGGAADTQYF. CDR3 DNA sequence: TGTGCCAGTAGTATGGCAGGGGGCGCCGCAGATACGCAGTATTTT.

The chain has TRBV19 and TRBJ2-3, with D perhaps matching TRBD1 or TRBD2 (6 bases each). Per the germline V gene, CDR1 is LNHDA and CDR2 is SQIVND (reference sequence). Trimming removed 4 bases at V and 5 bases at J, with 16 bases between. The CDR3 has 15 residues. The CDR3 region has the DNA TGTGCCAGTAGTAAGGGGGGTCCCCCTCTAGATACGCAGTATTTT. Its translation: CASSKGGPPLDTQYF.

The V gene is TRBV29-1, the J gene TRBJ1-6, with no clear D. This CDR3 spans 22 amino acids. Trimming cost V 0 bases and J 9 bases, with 36 bases left between them. The germline V gene has CDR1 SQVTM and CDR2 ANQGSEA. The CDR3, as DNA: TGCAGCGTTGAAGATACCCCGTTCGTATCGGCGGAAGATCCCCGGGTGCGTTCACCCCTCCACTTT. This encodes CSVEDTPFVSAEDPRVRSPLHF.

The chain employs TRBV27 and TRBJ2-1; D may be TRBD1 (5 bases). The germline V gene has CDR1 MNHEY and CDR2 SMNVEV (reference sequence). This CDR3 region has 16 residues. Trimming removed 2 bases from V and 2 bases from J, with 13 bases in between. CDR3 coding DNA: TGTGCCAGCAGTTTACCTCCAGGGTCAGCCTACAATGAGCAGTTCTTC. This encodes CASSLPPGSAYNEQFF.

This chain links TRBV5-1 with TRBJ2-3, with D maybe TRBD2 (5 bases). V was trimmed by 0 bases and J by 1 base, leaving 15 bases between them. The length of the CDR3 is 17 residues. Germline V gene sequence: CDR1 SGHRS, CDR2 YFSETQ. This chain's CDR3 is CASSLEGGRPRTDTQYF. In DNA form, the CDR3 reads TGCGCCAGCAGCTTGGAGGGCGGGCGGCCTCGCACAGATACGCAGTATTTT.

The chain uses TRBV5-4 and TRBJ1-2; D gene unclear. Germline V gene sequence: CDR1 SGHNT, CDR2 YYREEE (reference sequence). V lost 4 bases to trimming and J lost 4 bases, with 20 bases between them. The length of the CDR3 is 16 residues. This CDR3 reads CASSPGGRTTAYGYTF. CDR3 DNA: TGTGCCAGCAGCCCCGGAGGACGGACTACTGCCTATGGCTACACCTTC.

Written as DNA, the CDR3 is TGTGCCACCGTGGAGGGCGGAACCTACAATGAGCAGTTCTTC. Translation: CATVEGGTYNEQFF. This chain links TRBV6-5 with TRBJ2-1; perhaps TRBD2 as D (6 bases). V lost 10 bases and J 2 bases, leaving 15 bases between the germline ends. This CDR3 spans 14 amino acids. Per germline, CDR1 MNHEY and CDR2 SVGAGI.

V is TRBV5-1 and J is TRBJ1-5; D is perhaps TRBD1 (5 bases). V was trimmed by 0 bases and J by 5 bases, leaving 12 bases between them. The CDR3 contains 15 residues. The germline gives CDR1 SGHRS, CDR2 YFSETQ. CDR3 loop: CASSLGQGSDQPQHF. The CDR3 nucleotides read TGCGCCAGCAGCTTGGGGCAGGGTTCGGATCAGCCCCAGCATTTT. Based on the CDR3 plus reference TRBV5-1 and TRBJ1-5, the full variable domain is KAGVTQTPRYLIKTRGQQVTLSCSPISGHRSVSWYQQTPGQGLQFLFEYFSETQRNKGNFPGRFSGRQFSNSRSEMNVSTLELGDSALYLCASSLGQGSDQPQHFGDGTRLSIL.

V gene TRBV2 combines with J gene TRBJ2-1; D ambiguous. Trimming shortened V by 3 bases and J by 6 bases, and 9 bases separated the two germline ends. The CDR3 has 13 residues. Germline V gives CDR1 SNHLY, CDR2 FYNNEI. The CDR3 nucleotides read TGTGCCAGCAGTGATGGCGTGCGCAATGAGCAGTTCTTC. Translation gives CASSDGVRNEQFF.

The chain has TRBV5-1 and TRBJ2-3; TRBD2 matches at 11 bases. V trimming: 2 bases; J trimming: 5 bases; junction bases outside the gene matches: 4. Per germline, CDR1 SGHRS and CDR2 YFSETQ. This CDR3 contains 15 residues. CDR3 in DNA: TGCGCCAGCAGCTTTAGCGGGGGGGATGGAGATACGCAGTATTTT. It translates to CASSFSGGDGDTQYF.

The J gene is TRBJ2-7, the V gene TRBV28; tentatively, D is TRBD2 (5 bases). The CDR3 has 14 residues. Trimming removed 11 bases at V and 4 bases at J, with 21 bases between. The germline CDR1 and CDR2 sequences are MDHEN and SYDVKM. The CDR3 reads CAGSYAGVGYEQYF. The CDR3 DNA sequence: TGTGCCGGATCATACGCGGGTGTCGGGTACGAGCAGTACTTC.

The chain combines TRBV7-2 with TRBJ2-7; TRBD2 agrees at 10 bases. Germline trimming cut 5 bases from V and 2 bases from J; bases unmatched to any gene: 6. This CDR3 region has 15 residues. From germline, CDR1 is SGHTA and CDR2 FQGNSA. CDR3 sequence: CASSTIAGGPYEQYF. The CDR3 DNA follows: TGTGCCAGCAGCACGATAGCGGGGGGACCCTACGAGCAGTACTTC.